This section outlines one T cell receptor beta chain sequence together with its context. What it recognizes is unknown. This record belongs to a study of CXCR3-negative and CXCR3-positive naive CD8 T cells. There are 15 residues in the CDR3. Germline CDR1 is SGHVS and CDR2 is FNYEAQ. General observations from the study: The TRB CDR3s that CXCR3-positive naive cells carried were more hydrophobic than those of CXCR3-negative naive cells. CXCR3-negative and CXCR3-positive naive cells shared comparable TRBV-TRBJ usage, but memory cells did not.

5' RACE that incorporated UMI labels was used to prepare the TRB cDNA libraries. TCRdb re-called the 5' RACE reads; every CDR3 protein appears as one record, without DNA. The listing records about 60,000 distinct CDR3 sequences. CD8+ T cell subsets were each sorted in triplicate, approximately 270,000 cells apiece. CD45RO-CCR7+CD27+CD95- expression identified naive CD8+ T cells. Specimen: naive CXCR3+ CD8+ T cells from blood. Indicated subset: CD45RO-CCR7+CD27+CD95- naive CD8+ T cells expressing CXCR3 (TNR3+). The TCR was taken from a human donor in good health. Some clones in this sample may be carry-over from other donors' samples. This chain joins TRBV7-6 and TRBJ2-1; no DNA is available, so the TRBD2 call from TCRdb remains unchecked. CDR3 region: CASSAGGPSYNEQFF.